This is a list of T cell receptor beta chains from one sample in a study of T cells in Graves' hyperthyroidism and ophthalmopathy. TCRdb reanalysed the multiplex PCR reads using MiXCR and keeps one entry per CDR3 protein. The repertoire holds fewer than 850,000 distinct CDR3 sequences, with 15% to 20% as singletons. The sample consisted of blood. The source of these receptors is a man in his fifties or sixties with Graves' hyperthyroidism. The CDR3 runs from the conserved cysteine through the conserved F or W. The order of the fields is CDR3 protein, J gene, V gene, clone size. The listing skips clone size in some rows; elsewhere it reads once, few, many or a size class.

CDR3 protein: CASSPIGTGGLRETQYF
J gene: TRBJ2-5
V gene: TRBV28
clone size: few

CDR3 protein: CASSYSVRERQFF
J gene: TRBJ2-1
V gene: TRBV6-2/TRBV6-3
clone size: -

CDR3 protein: CASSDGTSSLTDTQYF
J gene: TRBJ2-3
V gene: TRBV12-3/TRBV12-4
clone size: once

CDR3 protein: CASQTGPSTDTQYF
J gene: TRBJ2-3
V gene: TRBV2
clone size: many

CDR3 protein: CSVRTDSYNEQFF
J gene: TRBJ2-1
V gene: TRBV29-1
clone size: many

CDR3 protein: CASSLGLTVMNTEAFF
J gene: TRBJ1-1
V gene: TRBV11-2
clone size: many

CDR3 protein: CASSQLTTVLAKNIQYF
J gene: TRBJ2-4
V gene: TRBV12-3/TRBV12-4
clone size: many

CDR3 protein: CASSLDVAAHWGYTF
J gene: TRBJ1-2
V gene: TRBV7-2
clone size: -

CDR3 protein: CASSLAVAGVGDTQYF
J gene: TRBJ2-3
V gene: TRBV11-1
clone size: many

CDR3 protein: CASSLVGDSSGRTYNEQFF
J gene: TRBJ2-1
V gene: TRBV7-8
clone size: -

CDR3 protein: CATLSNNEQYF
J gene: TRBJ2-7
V gene: TRBV19
clone size: -

CDR3 protein: CASSEGSHTEAFF
J gene: TRBJ1-1
V gene: TRBV2
clone size: few

CDR3 protein: CASSLGGRPDTQYF
J gene: TRBJ2-3
V gene: TRBV28
clone size: many

CDR3 protein: CSARVPGQDFEKLFF
J gene: TRBJ1-4
V gene: TRBV20-1
clone size: -

CDR3 protein: CASSQDGGGGSADTQYF
J gene: TRBJ2-3
V gene: TRBV4-1
clone size: few

CDR3 protein: CSARPVSGTGSIDEQFF
J gene: TRBJ2-1
V gene: TRBV20-1
clone size: many

CDR3 protein: CASSFGTRGDTGELFF
J gene: TRBJ2-2
V gene: TRBV12-3/TRBV12-4
clone size: -

CDR3 protein: CASSESRDNEQFF
J gene: TRBJ2-1
V gene: TRBV18
clone size: many

CDR3 protein: CASSKTVNQPQHF
J gene: TRBJ1-5
V gene: TRBV16
clone size: -

CDR3 protein: CASSVAAGFRGYYNEQFF
J gene: TRBJ2-1
V gene: TRBV9
clone size: -

CDR3 protein: CASSLGLIAGGWNEQFF
J gene: TRBJ2-1
V gene: TRBV7-8
clone size: -

CDR3 protein: CASATGFGGDEQYF
J gene: TRBJ2-7
V gene: TRBV19
clone size: -

CDR3 protein: CASSEDLGPFNEQFF
J gene: TRBJ2-1
V gene: TRBV6-1
clone size: -

CDR3 protein: CASSFRERNNEQFF
J gene: TRBJ2-1
V gene: TRBV11-3
clone size: few

CDR3 protein: CATSSSGRSYEQYF
J gene: TRBJ2-7
V gene: TRBV24-1
clone size: many

CDR3 protein: CASSTAGQGSGNEQFF
J gene: TRBJ2-1
V gene: TRBV19
clone size: many

CDR3 protein: CASSQRLAGEDEQFF
J gene: TRBJ2-1
V gene: TRBV3-1
clone size: few

CDR3 protein: CASSPVARSATDTQYF
J gene: TRBJ2-3
V gene: TRBV5-8
clone size: many

CDR3 protein: CASRGQGRGSGNTIYF
J gene: TRBJ1-3
V gene: TRBV28
clone size: -

CDR3 protein: CSAFDYPSEQYF
J gene: TRBJ2-7
V gene: TRBV20-1
clone size: many

CDR3 protein: CASSAPGGAGYEQYF
J gene: TRBJ2-7
V gene: TRBV27
clone size: many

CDR3 protein: CASSLSASIAEQFF
J gene: TRBJ2-1
V gene: TRBV27
clone size: few

CDR3 protein: CASTDRGLGNEQFF
J gene: TRBJ2-1
V gene: TRBV6-2/TRBV6-3
clone size: -

CDR3 protein: CASSPDRDQPQHF
J gene: TRBJ1-5
V gene: TRBV18
clone size: many

CDR3 protein: CASSSRTGAGNTTYF
J gene: TRBJ1-3
V gene: TRBV6-1
clone size: few

CDR3 protein: CASSSPGQGFEKLFF
J gene: TRBJ1-4
V gene: TRBV28
clone size: many

CDR3 protein: CASSITSGTYNEQFF
J gene: TRBJ2-1
V gene: TRBV19
clone size: -

CDR3 protein: CASSSPPAGTDEQYF
J gene: TRBJ2-7
V gene: TRBV28
clone size: few

CDR3 protein: CASEAEGFTEAFF
J gene: TRBJ1-1
V gene: TRBV2
clone size: -

CDR3 protein: CASSSWGGSAYNSPLHF
J gene: TRBJ1-6
V gene: TRBV14
clone size: -

CDR3 protein: CASSFSQLYGYTF
J gene: TRBJ1-2
V gene: TRBV28
clone size: many